This record covers a single TCR beta chain. Naive CD8 isolation took CD45RO-negative cells positively selected for CCR7 and excluded terminally differentiated effector memory CD45RA+ cells. This sample was taken from a study of shared clonotypes between healthy human individuals. Sequencing used immunoSEQ multiplex PCR; TCRdb keeps in-frame clones, though not all of them. The sample consists of some 1,900,000 clones, approximately 94% of them appearing once. This receptor was obtained from a man between 18 and 29 years old in good health. Sequencing was carried out using naive CD8+ T cells sorted from blood.

In nucleotides, the CDR3 is TGTGCCAGCAGTCACGTAGCGTCCGGGGAGCTGTTTTTT. Its translation is CASSHVASGELFF. The J gene is TRBJ2-2, the V gene TRBV6-6; maybe TRBD2 (5 bases). The CDR3 loop spans 13 amino acids. From germline, CDR1 is MNHNY and CDR2 SVGAGI (reference sequence). The ends were cut back, 5 bases at V and 6 bases at J, with 10 bases in the middle.